The subject of this entry is one T cell receptor (beta chain). Its antigen is still unknown. Researchers took blood at baseline, on cycle 4 day 1, and on cycle 7 day 1. The data were taken from a study of OX40 agonist ivuxolimab in advanced cancers. Study-wide findings and caveats: The specificity for antigen of the expanded peripheral T cells was not determined. In CD8+ T cells, expanded clones were on average more numerous than in CD4+. Dose levels from 0.1 to 3.0 mg/kg saw CD4+ and CD8+ blood T cells expand clonally by week 6.

Generated by immunoSEQ multiplex PCR, the TCRdb table keeps only in-frame clones and is missing some. Of roughly 26,000 clones listed, roughly 80% are singletons. The TCR originated in an adult with an advanced solid tumor such as melanoma, head and neck, liver or kidney cancer. Sample: CD4+ or CD8+ T cells sorted from blood, taken in a trial of the OX40 agonist ivuxolimab.

The CDR3 region has the DNA TGTGCCAGCAGCCTGACAGGGGGGTCCTACAATGAGCAGTTCTTC. Translating it yields CASSLTGGSYNEQFF. The gene calls are TRBV5-5 and TRBJ2-1; TRBD1 aligns across 9 bases. CDR1 SGHKS and CDR2 YYEKEE come from the germline V gene (reference sequence). The ends lost 4 bases at V and 1 base at J; junction bases unmatched: 3. This CDR3 is built from 15 residues.